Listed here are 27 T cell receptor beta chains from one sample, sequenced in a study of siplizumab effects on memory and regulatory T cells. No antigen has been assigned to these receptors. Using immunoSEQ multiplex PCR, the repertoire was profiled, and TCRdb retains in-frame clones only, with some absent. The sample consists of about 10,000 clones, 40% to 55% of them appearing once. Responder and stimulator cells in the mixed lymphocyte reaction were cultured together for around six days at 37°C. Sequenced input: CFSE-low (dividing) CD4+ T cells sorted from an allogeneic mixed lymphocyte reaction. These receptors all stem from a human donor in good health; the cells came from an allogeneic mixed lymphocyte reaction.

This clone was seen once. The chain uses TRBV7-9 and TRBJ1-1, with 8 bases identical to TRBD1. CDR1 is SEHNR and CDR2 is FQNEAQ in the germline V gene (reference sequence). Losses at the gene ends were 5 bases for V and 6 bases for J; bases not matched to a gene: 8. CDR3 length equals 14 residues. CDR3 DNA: TGTGCCAGCAGCCCCCGACAGGGGAGAGCTGAAGCTTTCTTT. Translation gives CASSPRQGRAEAFF.

In DNA, the CDR3 is TGTGCCAGCAGTTACGGGGGGAGCAATCAGCCCCAGCATTTT. The encoded protein is CASSYGGSNQPQHF. The chain uses TRBV6-6 and TRBJ1-5, with D perhaps TRBD1 (5 bases). The V gene lost 2 bases and the J gene lost 1 base, with 6 bases spanning the gap. Germline values: CDR1 MNHNY, CDR2 SVGAGI (reference sequence). The CDR3 sequence is 14 residues long.

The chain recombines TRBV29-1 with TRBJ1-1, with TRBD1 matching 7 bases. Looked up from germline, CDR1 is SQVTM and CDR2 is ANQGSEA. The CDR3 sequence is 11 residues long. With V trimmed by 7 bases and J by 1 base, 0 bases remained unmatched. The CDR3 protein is CSGTGNTEAFF. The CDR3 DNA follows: TGCAGCGGGACAGGGAACACTGAAGCTTTCTTT. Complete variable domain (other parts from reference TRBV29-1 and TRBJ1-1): SAVISQKPSRDICQRGTSLTIQCQVDSQVTMMFWYRQQPGQSLTLIATANQGSEATYESGFVIDKFPISRPNLTFSTLTVSNMSPEDSSIYLCSGTGNTEAFFGQGTRLTVV.

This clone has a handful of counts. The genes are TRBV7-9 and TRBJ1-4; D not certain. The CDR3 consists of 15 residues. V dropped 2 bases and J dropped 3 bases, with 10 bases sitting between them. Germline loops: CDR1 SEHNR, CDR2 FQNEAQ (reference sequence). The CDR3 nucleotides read TGTGCCAGCAGCTTATATGTTACGGCTAATGAAAAACTGTTTTTT. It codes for CASSLYVTANEKLFF.

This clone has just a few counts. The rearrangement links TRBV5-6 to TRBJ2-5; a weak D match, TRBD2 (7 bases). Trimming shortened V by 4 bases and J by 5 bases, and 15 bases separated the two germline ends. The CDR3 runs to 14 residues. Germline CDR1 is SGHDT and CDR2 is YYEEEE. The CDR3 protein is CASSLGGGRETQYF. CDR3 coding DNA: TGTGCCAGCAGCCTAGGGGGGGGCCGGGAGACCCAGTACTTC.

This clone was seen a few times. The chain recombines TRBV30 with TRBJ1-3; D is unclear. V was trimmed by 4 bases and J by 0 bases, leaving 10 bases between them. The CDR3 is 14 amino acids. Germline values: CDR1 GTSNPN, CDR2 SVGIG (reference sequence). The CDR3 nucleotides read TGTGCCTGGACTAGGTTCGGCTCTGGAAACACCATATATTTT. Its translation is CAWTRFGSGNTIYF.

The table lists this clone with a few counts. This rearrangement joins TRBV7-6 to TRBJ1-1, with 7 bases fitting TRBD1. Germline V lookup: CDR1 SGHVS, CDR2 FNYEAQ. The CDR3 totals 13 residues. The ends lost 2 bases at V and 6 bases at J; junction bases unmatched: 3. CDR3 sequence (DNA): TGTGCCAGCAGCTTAAGGCAGGGGGCTGAAGCTTTCTTT. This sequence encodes CASSLRQGAEAFF.

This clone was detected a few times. CDR3 sequence (DNA): TGCGCCAGCAGCTTGGACAGGGAGGGTGGCTACACCTTC. It is translated as CASSLDREGGYTF. The rearrangement uses TRBV5-1 and TRBJ1-2, with a possible D match to TRBD1 (6 bases). Deletions cut 0 bases from V and 7 bases from J, with 10 bases between. The CDR3 is 13 amino acids. Germline lookup yields CDR1 SGHRS and CDR2 YFSETQ.

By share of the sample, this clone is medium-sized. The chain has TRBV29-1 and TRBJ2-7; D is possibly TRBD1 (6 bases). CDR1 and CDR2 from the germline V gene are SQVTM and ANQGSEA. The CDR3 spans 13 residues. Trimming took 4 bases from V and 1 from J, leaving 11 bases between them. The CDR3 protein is CSVASGQSYEQYF. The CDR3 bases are TGCAGCGTTGCCTCAGGACAGTCCTACGAGCAGTACTTC.

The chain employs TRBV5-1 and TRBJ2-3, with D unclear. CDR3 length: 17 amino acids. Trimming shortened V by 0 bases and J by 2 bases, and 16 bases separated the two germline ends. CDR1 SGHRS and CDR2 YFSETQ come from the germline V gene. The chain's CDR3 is CASSLVAPVEVTDTQYF. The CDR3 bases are TGCGCCAGCAGCTTGGTAGCTCCGGTTGAAGTCACAGATACGCAGTATTTT.

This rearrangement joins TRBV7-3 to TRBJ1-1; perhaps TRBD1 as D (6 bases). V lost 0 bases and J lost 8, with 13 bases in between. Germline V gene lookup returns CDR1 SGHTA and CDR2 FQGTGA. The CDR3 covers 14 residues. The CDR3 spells CASSLTLNQGEAFF. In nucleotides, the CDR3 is TGTGCCAGCAGCTTAACGCTAAACCAGGGGGAAGCTTTCTTT. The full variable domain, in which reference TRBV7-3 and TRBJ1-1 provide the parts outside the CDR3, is GAGVSQTPSNKVTEKGKYVELRCDPISGHTALYWYRQSLGQGPEFLIYFQGTGAADDSGLPNDRFFAVRPEGSVSTLKIQRTERGDSAVYLCASSLTLNQGEAFFGQGTRLTVV.

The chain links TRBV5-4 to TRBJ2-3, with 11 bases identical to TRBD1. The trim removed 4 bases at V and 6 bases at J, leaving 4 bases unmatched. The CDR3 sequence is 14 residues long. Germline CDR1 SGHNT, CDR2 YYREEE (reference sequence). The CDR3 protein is CASSPGTGGDTQYF. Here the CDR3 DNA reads TGTGCCAGCAGCCCAGGGACAGGGGGGGATACGCAGTATTTT.

This chain's CDR3 is CASSPTAVPYNEQFF. DNA of the CDR3: TGTGCCAGCAGCCCAACGGCCGTTCCCTACAATGAGCAGTTCTTC. J is TRBJ2-1 and V is TRBV7-3; no clear D. V was clipped by 5 bases and J by 2 bases, with 13 bases between them. Germline V gene sequence: CDR1 SGHTA, CDR2 FQGTGA. The CDR3 runs to 15 residues. The whole variable domain, remainder taken from reference TRBV7-3 and TRBJ2-1, is GAGVSQTPSNKVTEKGKYVELRCDPISGHTALYWYRQSLGQGPEFLIYFQGTGAADDSGLPNDRFFAVRPEGSVSTLKIQRTERGDSAVYLCASSPTAVPYNEQFFGPGTRLTVL.

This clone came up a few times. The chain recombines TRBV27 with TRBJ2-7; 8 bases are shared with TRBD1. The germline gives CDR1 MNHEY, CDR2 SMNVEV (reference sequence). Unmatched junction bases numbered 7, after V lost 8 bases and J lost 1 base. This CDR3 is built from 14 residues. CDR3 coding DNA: TGTGCCAGCCGGATGGGACAGGAGTCCTACGAGCAGTACTTC. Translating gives CASRMGQESYEQYF.

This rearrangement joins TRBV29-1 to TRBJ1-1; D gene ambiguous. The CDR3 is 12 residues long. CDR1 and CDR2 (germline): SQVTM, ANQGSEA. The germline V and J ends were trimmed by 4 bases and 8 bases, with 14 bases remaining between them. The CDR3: CSVGVRNLEAFF. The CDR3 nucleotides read TGCAGCGTTGGCGTCAGGAACCTAGAAGCTTTCTTT. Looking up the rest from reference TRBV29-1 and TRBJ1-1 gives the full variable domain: SAVISQKPSRDICQRGTSLTIQCQVDSQVTMMFWYRQQPGQSLTLIATANQGSEATYESGFVIDKFPISRPNLTFSTLTVSNMSPEDSSIYLCSVGVRNLEAFFGQGTRLTVV.

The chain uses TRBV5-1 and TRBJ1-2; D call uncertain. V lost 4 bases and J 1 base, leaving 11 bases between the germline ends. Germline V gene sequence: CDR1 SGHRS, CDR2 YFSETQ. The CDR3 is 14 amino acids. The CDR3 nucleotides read TGCGCCAGCAGCCGTGGTGAGGTTAACTATGGCTACACCTTC. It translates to CASSRGEVNYGYTF.

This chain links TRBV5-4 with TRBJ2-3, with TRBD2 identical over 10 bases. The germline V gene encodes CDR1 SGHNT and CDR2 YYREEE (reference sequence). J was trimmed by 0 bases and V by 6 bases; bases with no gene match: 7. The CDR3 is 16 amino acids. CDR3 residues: CASKLRLAGSTDTQYF. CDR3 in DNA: TGTGCCAGCAAATTAAGACTAGCGGGCAGCACAGATACGCAGTATTTT.

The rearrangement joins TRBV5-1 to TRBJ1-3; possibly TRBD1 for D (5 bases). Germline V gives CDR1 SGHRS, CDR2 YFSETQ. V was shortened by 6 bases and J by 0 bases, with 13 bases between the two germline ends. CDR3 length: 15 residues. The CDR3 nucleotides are TGCGCCAGCAACAAGGATGGGACCTCTGGAAACACCATATATTTT. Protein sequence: CASNKDGTSGNTIYF.

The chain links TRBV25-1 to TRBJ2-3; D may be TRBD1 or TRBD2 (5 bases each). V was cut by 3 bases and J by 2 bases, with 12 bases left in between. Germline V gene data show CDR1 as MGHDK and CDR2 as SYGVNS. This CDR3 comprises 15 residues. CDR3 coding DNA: TGTGCCAGCAGTGACTTGAGGGGCCACACAGATACGCAGTATTTT. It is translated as CASSDLRGHTDTQYF.

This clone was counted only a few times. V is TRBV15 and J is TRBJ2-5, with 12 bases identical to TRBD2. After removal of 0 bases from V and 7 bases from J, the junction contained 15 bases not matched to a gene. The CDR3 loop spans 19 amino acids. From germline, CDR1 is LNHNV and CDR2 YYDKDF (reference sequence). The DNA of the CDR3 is TGTGCCACCAGCAGAGATTTGACTAGCGGGAGAAGGGGCCCGGGGACCCAGTACTTC. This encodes CATSRDLTSGRRGPGTQYF.

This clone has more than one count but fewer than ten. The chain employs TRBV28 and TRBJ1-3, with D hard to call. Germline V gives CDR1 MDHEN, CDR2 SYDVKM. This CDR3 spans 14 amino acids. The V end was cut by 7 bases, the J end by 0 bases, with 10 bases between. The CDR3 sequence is CASKGSGSGNTIYF. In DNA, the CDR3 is TGTGCCAGCAAGGGCTCCGGCTCTGGAAACACCATATATTTT.

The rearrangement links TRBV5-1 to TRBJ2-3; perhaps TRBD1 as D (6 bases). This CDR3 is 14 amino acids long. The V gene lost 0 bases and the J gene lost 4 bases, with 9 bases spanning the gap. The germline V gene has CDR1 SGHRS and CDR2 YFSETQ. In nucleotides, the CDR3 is TGCGCCAGCAGCTTGGGAGGGGGTCCAGATACGCAGTATTTT. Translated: CASSLGGGPDTQYF.

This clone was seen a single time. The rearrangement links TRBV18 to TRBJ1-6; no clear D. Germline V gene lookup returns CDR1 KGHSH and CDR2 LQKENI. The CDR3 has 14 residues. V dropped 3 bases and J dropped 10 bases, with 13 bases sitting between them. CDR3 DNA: TGTGCCAGCTCACCGACCTTCGGAGGCTCACCCCTCCACTTT. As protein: CASSPTFGGSPLHF.

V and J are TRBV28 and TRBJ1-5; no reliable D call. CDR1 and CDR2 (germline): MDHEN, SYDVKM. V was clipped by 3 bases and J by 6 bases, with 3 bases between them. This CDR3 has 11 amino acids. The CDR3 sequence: CASSFTQPQHF. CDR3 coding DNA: TGTGCCAGCAGTTTCACTCAGCCCCAGCATTTT.

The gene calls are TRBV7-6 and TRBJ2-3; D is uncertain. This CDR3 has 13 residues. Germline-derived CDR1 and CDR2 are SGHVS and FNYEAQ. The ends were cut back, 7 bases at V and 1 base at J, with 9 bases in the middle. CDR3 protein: CASTPRRTDTQYF. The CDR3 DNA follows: TGTGCCAGCACCCCTCGCCGCACAGATACGCAGTATTTT.

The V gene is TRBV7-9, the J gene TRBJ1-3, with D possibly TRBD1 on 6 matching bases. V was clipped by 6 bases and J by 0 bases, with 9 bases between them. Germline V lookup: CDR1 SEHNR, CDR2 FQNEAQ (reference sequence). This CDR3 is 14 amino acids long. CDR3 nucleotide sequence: TGTGCCAGCAGAAGGGGGACCTCTGGAAACACCATATATTTT. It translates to CASRRGTSGNTIYF. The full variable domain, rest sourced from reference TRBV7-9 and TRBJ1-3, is DTGVSQNPRHKITKRGQNVTFRCDPISEHNRLYWYRQTLGQGPEFLTYFQNEAQLEKSRLLSDRFSAERPKGSFSTLEIQRTEQGDSAMYLCASRRGTSGNTIYFGEGSWLTVV.

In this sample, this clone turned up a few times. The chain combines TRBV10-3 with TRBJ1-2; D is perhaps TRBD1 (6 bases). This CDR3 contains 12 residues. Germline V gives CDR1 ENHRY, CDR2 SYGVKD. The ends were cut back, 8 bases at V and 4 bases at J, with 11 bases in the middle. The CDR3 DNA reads TGTGCCATCGCGGGGGCCGGCTATGGCTACACCTTC. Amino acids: CAIAGAGYGYTF.